Each of the 2 T cell receptor beta chains below was sequenced from the same sample in a study of blood T cell repertoires in COVID-19 (dated by TCRdb to the early 2020s). Receptors were amplified or captured by the immunoSEQ multiplex PCR assay. TCRdb holds this immuneACCESS table with in-frame rearrangements only. Some clones are missing; in checked studies, unresolved V genes explain under half, and the rest has no known cause. The sample profile shows roughly 170,000 clones; around 87% of them were found once. The top ten constitute about 1% of the sample. The sample was peripheral blood. The receptors were sampled from a woman aged 18-30 years who had recovered from COVID-19.

V usage is TRBV11-1 and J usage is TRBJ2-1; TRBD2 matches at 10 bases. CDR1 and CDR2 (germline): SGHAT, FQDESV (reference sequence). J gave up 7 bases and V 5 bases, and 5 bases lay outside the gene matches. This CDR3 comprises 14 residues. The CDR3 nucleotides are TGTGCCAGCAGCATGGGACTAGCGAGGAATGAGCAGTTCTTC. Encoded protein: CASSMGLARNEQFF.

This clone was seen a single time. Written as DNA, the CDR3 is TGTGCCAGCAGCCTAAGCACCGGGGAGCTGTTTTTT. Its protein product is CASSLSTGELFF. The chain carries TRBV11-3 and TRBJ2-2; D is undetermined. Trimming removed 5 bases at V and 4 bases at J, with 5 bases between. In germline, CDR1 is SGHNT, CDR2 YENEEA. The CDR3 extends over 12 amino acids.